This TCR beta chain was sequenced during a study of cytomegalovirus exposure and HLA in healthy donors. In the study overall: The 120 million or so unique TCR beta sequences, from roughly 170 million T cells, were found by an earlier analysis.

V was shortened by 4 bases and J by 2 bases, with 11 bases between the two germline ends. CDR3 length: 14 residues. The germline gives CDR1 SEHNR, CDR2 FQNEAQ (reference sequence). The PCR was carried out with 60 Vbeta primers and 13 Jbeta primers. Sequencing used immunoSEQ multiplex PCR; TCRdb keeps in-frame clones, though not all of them. The sample lists 150,000 or so clones; about 73% were seen once. With respect to this clone: The antigen remains undetermined.

Healthy bone marrow donors made up the cohort. General study results and limits: Reported findings show TCR beta sequences accurately forecast HLA-A and HLA-B alleles in most subjects. The only immune exposure information that was available was CMV serostatus.

The sequenced material came from PBMCs. The receptor comes from an older woman in good health and CMV-seropositive. The chain joins TRBV7-9 to TRBJ1-1; D unclear. The CDR3 protein is CASSSGPSNTEAFF. The CDR3 DNA is TGTGCCAGCAGCTCTGGGCCGAGCAACACTGAAGCTTTCTTT.